This entry lists 22 T cell receptor beta chains sequenced from one sample in a study of T-cell memory formation after mild COVID-19. Each CDR3 protein is one row after TCRdb ran MiXCR on the 5' RACE reads. The sample has 95,000 to 120,000 distinct CDR3 sequences, 15% to 20% seen once. The sequenced sample consisted of PBMCs or a T cell subset sorted from them (not recorded which). These receptors all come from a man younger than 30 who had mild COVID-19 (a few samples of this study predate the infection). Cell type and time point are not known.

Note on this clonotype: The CDR3 end shows no conserved phenylalanine or tryptophan, and so a read error is likely. The chain couples TRBV7-2 to TRBJ1-2; 7 bases map to TRBD1. Germline values: CDR1 SGHTA, CDR2 FQGNSA. The junction had 2 bases not matched to a gene; V was cut back by 5 bases and J by 2 bases. This CDR3 has 13 residues. The CDR3 nucleotides read TGTGCCAGCAGCAGGGACAGAAACTATGGCTACACCCTC. As protein: CASSRDRNYGYTL.

The chain employs TRBV5-8 and TRBJ2-6; D may be TRBD1 or TRBD2 (5 bases each). This CDR3 has 14 amino acids. The V gene's germline CDR1 is SGHTS and CDR2 YDEGEE. Trimming pared 2 bases from V and 4 bases from J, leaving 7 bases between. The CDR3 protein is CASSFWGGANVLTF. The CDR3 region has the DNA TGTGCCAGCAGCTTTTGGGGGGGGGCCAACGTCCTGACTTTC.

This clonotype appeared many times. The J gene is TRBJ2-7, the V gene TRBV6-5; the match to TRBD1 covers 9 bases. CDR1 MNHEY and CDR2 SVGAGI come from the germline V gene. This CDR3 spans 15 amino acids. After removal of 5 bases from V and 3 bases from J, the junction contained 8 bases not matched to a gene. CDR3 in DNA: TGTGCCAGCAGTCGATCGACAGGGGGAAGCTACGAGCAGTACTTC. It yields the protein CASSRSTGGSYEQYF.

The chain employs TRBV5-1 and TRBJ2-2; D assignment may be TRBD1 or TRBD2 (5 bases each). The CDR3 is 15 residues long. CDR1 is SGHRS and CDR2 is YFSETQ in the germline V gene. The V end lost 5 bases, the J end lost 2 bases, and 13 bases lay between the germline ends. CDR3 in amino acids: CASRAEGLNTGELFF. The CDR3 DNA sequence: TGCGCCAGCAGGGCCGAGGGGCTAAACACCGGGGAGCTGTTTTTT.

J is TRBJ2-5 and V is TRBV12-3 or TRBV12-4, with a weak D call TRBD1 (6 bases). This CDR3 spans 14 amino acids. V lost 5 bases and J lost 2, with 12 bases in between. In nucleotides, the CDR3 is TGTGCCAGCAGTACCCCGGGACAACAAGAGACCCAGTACTTC. Its translation is CASSTPGQQETQYF.

This clonotype occurred a few times. V gene TRBV20-1 combines with J gene TRBJ1-1; D is undetermined. V gave up 3 bases and J gave up 3 bases, with 8 bases separating them. This CDR3 spans 12 amino acids. CDR1 and CDR2 (germline): DFQATT, SNEGSKA (reference sequence). CDR3 residues: CSARWPDTEAFF. The DNA of the CDR3 is TGCAGTGCTAGGTGGCCGGACACTGAAGCTTTCTTT.

The gene calls are TRBV30 and TRBJ2-5; D assignment may be TRBD1 or TRBD2 (5 bases each). CDR1 and CDR2 from the germline V gene are GTSNPN and SVGIG (reference sequence). Trimming removed 2 bases from V and 2 bases from J, with 9 bases in between. The CDR3 totals 13 residues. The CDR3 DNA sequence: TGTGCCTGGAGTAGGGGAGCACAAGAGACCCAGTACTTC. Protein: CAWSRGAQETQYF. Based on the CDR3 plus reference TRBV30 and TRBJ2-5, the full variable domain is SQTIHQWPATLVQPVGSPLSLECTVEGTSNPNLYWYRQAAGRGLQLLFYSVGIGQISSEVPQNLSASRPQDRQFILSSKKLLLSDSGFYLCAWSRGAQETQYFGPGTRLLVL.

This chain links TRBV12-3 or TRBV12-4 with TRBJ1-5; D is ambiguous. There are 14 residues in the CDR3. The V and J ends lost 4 bases and 1 base respectively, with 8 bases between them. The chain's CDR3 is CASSSGLSNQPQHF. In DNA form, the CDR3 reads TGTGCCAGCAGTTCGGGCCTGAGCAATCAGCCCCAGCATTTT.

This chain links TRBV30 with TRBJ1-2; D remains ambiguous. This CDR3 is built from 12 residues. The ends were cut back, 4 bases at V and 3 bases at J, with 9 bases in the middle. The germline V gene has CDR1 GTSNPN and CDR2 SVGIG (reference sequence). In DNA form, the CDR3 reads TGTGCCTGGAAAACAGCGCACTATGGCTACACCTTC. Its translation: CAWKTAHYGYTF.

This clonotype was picked up a small number of times. The rearrangement joins TRBV28 to TRBJ1-5; TRBD1 is a possible D gene (5 bases). The V and J ends lost 5 bases and 5 bases respectively, with 19 bases between them. This CDR3 has 16 amino acids. Germline V gives CDR1 MDHEN, CDR2 SYDVKM. CDR3 loop: CASSIAGRGPYQPQHF. The DNA for the CDR3 is TGTGCCAGCAGTATCGCGGGACGGGGCCCTTATCAGCCCCAGCATTTT.

The J gene is TRBJ1-1, the V gene TRBV12-3 or TRBV12-4; tentatively, D is TRBD1 (5 bases). V dropped 7 bases and J dropped 0 bases, with 12 bases sitting between them. The CDR3 extends over 14 amino acids. As DNA, the CDR3 is TGTGCCAGCACGCTAGGGGAGGTGAACACTGAAGCTTTCTTT. This sequence encodes CASTLGEVNTEAFF.

This clonotype has a count of ten or more. The rearrangement uses TRBV7-8 and TRBJ2-5, with D uncertain. Between the trimmed V and J ends, which lost 1 base and 2 bases, there was a span of 2 bases. CDR1 and CDR2 from the germline V gene are SGHVS and FQNEAQ. There are 12 residues in the CDR3. Written as DNA, the CDR3 is TGTGCCAGCAGCTTAGAACAAGAGACCCAGTACTTC. Protein: CASSLEQETQYF.

A few counts support this clonotype. V usage is TRBV7-9 and J usage is TRBJ2-5, with no clear D. Trimming took off 6 bases at V and 3 bases at J, with 14 bases between the two ends. The germline V gene encodes CDR1 SEHNR and CDR2 FQNEAQ (reference sequence). The CDR3 length is 14 residues. The CDR3 protein is CASRQPTGKETQYF. As DNA, the CDR3 is TGTGCCAGCAGACAACCGACTGGAAAAGAGACCCAGTACTTC.

The rearrangement links TRBV20-1 to TRBJ2-3; 8 positions agree with TRBD2. Germline values: CDR1 DFQATT, CDR2 SNEGSKA (reference sequence). Trimming took 6 bases from V and 3 from J; bases not matched to a gene: 8. The CDR3 extends over 14 amino acids. The DNA for the CDR3 is TGCAGTGCCCCACGAGCGGGGGCGACAGATACGCAGTATTTT. This sequence encodes CSAPRAGATDTQYF.

This chain uses TRBV12-3 or TRBV12-4 with TRBJ1-1; 10 nucleotides agree with TRBD1. The CDR3 is 13 residues long. V lost 8 bases to trimming and J lost 3 bases; unmatched junction nucleotides: 3. CDR3 sequence: CASGTGAYTEAFF. The CDR3 region has the DNA TGTGCCAGCGGGACAGGGGCGTACACTGAAGCTTTCTTT.

In this sample, this clonotype turned up a few times. This chain joins TRBV4-3 and TRBJ1-6, with D perhaps matching TRBD1 (5 bases). Trimming stripped 8 bases from V and 8 bases from J, with 16 bases between. This CDR3 is 14 amino acids long. CDR1 is LGHNA, CDR2 YSLEER, per germline. This CDR3 is CASGRGVQDSPLHF. CDR3 coding DNA: TGCGCCAGCGGACGAGGGGTACAGGATTCACCCCTCCACTTT.

This clonotype showed up just a few times. The chain recombines TRBV27 with TRBJ2-5; no reliable D call. In germline, CDR1 is MNHEY, CDR2 SMNVEV (reference sequence). V was shortened by 6 bases and J by 2 bases, with 10 bases between the two germline ends. The CDR3 contains 13 residues. The CDR3 reads CASSRLQQETQYF. The CDR3 DNA is TGTGCCAGCAGCCGCTTGCAGCAAGAGACCCAGTACTTC.

This chain uses TRBV12-3 or TRBV12-4 with TRBJ1-1; 7 bases map to TRBD1. This CDR3 is 13 amino acids long. The V and J ends lost 9 bases and 3 bases, in that order; junction bases with no gene match: 7. The DNA for the CDR3 is TGTGCCAGTAAACAGGGGCCTGACACTGAAGCTTTCTTT. This sequence encodes CASKQGPDTEAFF.

The gene calls are TRBV20-1 and TRBJ2-2; 13 nucleotides align to TRBD2. This CDR3 has 18 residues. Unmatched junction bases numbered 8, after V lost 1 base and J lost 3 bases. The germline V gene has CDR1 DFQATT and CDR2 SNEGSKA (reference sequence). The DNA for the CDR3 is TGCAGTGCTAGAGGGGATTCGACTAGCGGGGGGTACACCGGGGAGCTGTTTTTT. It codes for CSARGDSTSGGYTGELFF.

CDR3 nucleotide sequence: TGTGCCAGCAGTTACGAAGGACAGTTAGCTAACTATGGCTACACCTTC. It encodes CASSYEGQLANYGYTF. The chain is built from TRBV6-5 and TRBJ1-2; perhaps TRBD1 as D (6 bases). The CDR3 spans 16 residues. CDR1 and CDR2 (germline): MNHEY, SVGAGI. The ends were cut back, 2 bases at V and 0 bases at J, with 13 bases in the middle.

In its sample, this clonotype was seen a few times. The V and J genes are TRBV10-2 and TRBJ2-7; D is unclear. Germline V gives CDR1 WSHSY, CDR2 SAAADI. V lost 2 bases and J lost 4, with 3 bases in between. The CDR3 runs 11 residues. The DNA of the CDR3 is TGCGCCAGCAGTGAGGGTTACGAGCAGTACTTC. Protein product: CASSEGYEQYF.

This clonotype was seen a handful of times. The V call is TRBV12-3 or TRBV12-4, the J call TRBJ1-1; D is unresolved. The CDR3 contains 12 residues. Trimming pared 3 bases from V and 4 bases from J, leaving 6 bases between. The CDR3 loop reads CASSLRSTEAFF. The DNA for the CDR3 is TGTGCCAGCAGTTTGAGGAGCACTGAAGCTTTCTTT.